This is a list of T cell receptor beta chains from one sample in a study of response to subunit inactivated influenza vaccine. TCRdb recomputed calls from the RT-PCR reads with MiXCR, one row per CDR3 protein. This sample has a few hundred thousand distinct CDR3 sequences, with 21% found just once. The sequencing used PBMCs from blood, collected less than 22 months after vaccination. The receptors were sampled from a man aged 50 to 69 who received an inactivated influenza vaccine. The CDR3 runs from the conserved cysteine through the conserved F or W. The D gene is left open where the match is weak. For some rows the clone size is stated as once, few or many, or as a class when expanded; others skip it.

v_call,j_call,clone_size,d_call,cdr3_aa,cdr3_nt
TRBV4-1,TRBJ1-4,many,TRBD1,CASSQAGDSGEKLFF,TGCGCCAGCAGCCAAGCCGGGGACAGTGGTGAAAAACTGTTTTTT
TRBV5-5,TRBJ2-3,few,NA,CASSYYRGSDTQYF,TGTGCCAGCAGCTACTATAGGGGCTCAGATACGCAGTATTTT
TRBV12-3/TRBV12-4,TRBJ1-5,NA,NA,CASSSYGLGNQPQHF,TGTGCCAGCAGTTCCTACGGATTAGGCAATCAGCCCCAGCATTTT
TRBV10-3,TRBJ1-5,NA,TRBD1,CAISRDRADNQPQHF,TGTGCCATCAGTCGGGACAGGGCGGACAATCAGCCCCAGCATTTT
TRBV6-1,TRBJ1-5,NA,NA,CASSEVVIQPQHF,TGTGCCAGCAGTGAAGTAGTAATTCAGCCCCAGCATTTT
TRBV7-2,TRBJ2-1,NA,TRBD2,CASSLAIQRERVVDNEQFF,TGTGCCAGCAGCTTAGCTATCCAGCGGGAGCGGGTTGTAGACAATGAGCAGTTCTTC
TRBV29-1,TRBJ2-7,NA,TRBD2,CSVTGLAGYEQYF,TGCAGCGTTACGGGACTAGCGGGCTACGAGCAGTACTTC
TRBV5-6,TRBJ2-2,NA,NA,CASRRGGSGELFF,TGTGCCAGCAGACGGGGAGGCAGCGGGGAGCTGTTTTTT
TRBV6-2/TRBV6-3,TRBJ1-1,few,NA,CASRPDSYTEAFF,TGTGCCAGCAGGCCGGACAGTTACACTGAAGCTTTCTTT
TRBV19,TRBJ2-4,NA,NA,CASSPPLPLLGNIQYF,TGTGCCAGTAGTCCTCCGTTGCCCCTTCTCGGAAACATTCAGTACTTC
TRBV11-2,TRBJ2-7,NA,NA,CASSLLASSREQYF,TGTGCCAGCAGCTTACTAGCTAGTTCGAGGGAGCAGTACTTC
TRBV4-2,TRBJ1-1,few,TRBD1,CASSQSGGNTEAFF,TGTGCCAGCAGCCAATCAGGGGGGAACACTGAAGCTTTCTTT
TRBV27,TRBJ1-5,NA,NA,CASSLTGAPGNQPQHF,TGTGCCAGCAGCCTGACGGGGGCCCCGGGCAATCAGCCCCAGCATTTT
TRBV7-2,TRBJ2-1,NA,TRBD2,CASSLLAGVGEQFF,TGTGCCAGCAGCCTACTAGCGGGAGTAGGTGAGCAGTTCTTC
TRBV12-3/TRBV12-4,TRBJ2-7,NA,NA,CASSLSLSHEQYF,TGTGCCAGCAGTTTAAGCTTATCCCACGAGCAGTACTTC
TRBV4-3,TRBJ1-1,many,NA,CASSQVLLNTEAFF,TGCGCCAGCAGCCAAGTTTTACTGAACACTGAAGCTTTCTTT
TRBV20-1,TRBJ1-4,NA,TRBD1,CSARDRRTGGSKLFF,TGCAGTGCTAGAGATCGTAGGACAGGAGGGTCAAAACTGTTTTTT
TRBV7-9,TRBJ2-7,NA,TRBD2,CASSPTSGSGRYEQYF,TGTGCCAGCAGCCCGACTAGCGGATCTGGGAGGTACGAGCAGTACTTC
TRBV12-3/TRBV12-4,TRBJ1-4,NA,TRBD1,CASSRPGTGKKLFF,TGTGCCAGCAGCCGACCCGGGACAGGGAAAAAACTGTTTTTT
TRBV28,TRBJ2-2,many,TRBD2,CASSLWSLAGGPGELFF,TGTGCCAGCAGTTTATGGTCCCTAGCGGGGGGGCCCGGGGAGCTGTTTTTT